This T cell receptor beta chain is from a study of blood T cell repertoires in COVID-19. Sequencing used immunoSEQ multiplex PCR; TCRdb keeps in-frame clones, though not all of them. Among some 400,000 clones, approximately 89% were seen once, and the ten largest hold 1.7%. The V end lost 2 bases, the J end lost 5 bases, and 12 bases lay between the germline ends. The CDR3 covers 14 residues. Germline V lookup: CDR1 MNHEY, CDR2 SVGAGI. Recruits, aged roughly 18 to 95 years, lived in roughly 22 US areas. Cohorts were based on clinical histories the participants reported. Two negative PCRs, clearance, or symptom resolution were required of recovered Cohort 3 donors.

The chain employs TRBV6-5 and TRBJ1-2; D is unclear. This TCR was recovered from a woman between 25 and 40 years old who had recovered from COVID-19. Sequenced material: PBMCs or T cells enriched from blood (not recorded which). The chain's CDR3 is CASSYRNPGYGYTF. The DNA for the CDR3 is TGTGCCAGCAGTTACCGCAACCCGGGGTATGGCTACACCTTC.